This T cell receptor (beta chain) was retrieved from a study of T-cell reconstitution after alpha-beta-depleted transplantation in children. This clonotype was counted many times. Germline-derived CDR1 and CDR2 are SGHNT and YENEEA. This CDR3 region has 13 residues. Trimming cost V 1 base and J 9 bases, with 12 bases left between them. As it was prepared, the TCRbeta library received unique molecular identifiers. One entry per CDR3 protein, called by TCRdb with MiXCR from the PCR reads. Seen here are approximately 200,000 distinct CDR3 sequences, 13% to 15% observed once, and the top ten hold 13%. This sequence joins TRBV11-3 and TRBJ1-1, with a tentative D call TRBD1 (5 bases). The specimen comprised PBMCs from the stem cell graft donor, sampled from the stem cell graft. This clonotype was sampled from a human donor who donated a stem cell graft to a child with acute lymphoblastic leukemia. The CDR3 nucleotides are TGTGCCAGCAGCTTAGTTCAGGGCGCTAAAGCTTTCTTT. Its translation is CASSLVQGAKAFF. The whole variable domain, remainder taken from reference TRBV11-3 and TRBJ1-1, is EAGVVQSPRYKIIEKKQPVAFWCNPISGHNTLYWYLQNLGQGPELLIRYENEEAVDDSQLPKDRFSAERLKGVDSTLKIQPAELGDSAVYLCASSLVQGAKAFFGQGTRLTVV.